Listed below are T cell receptor beta chains from one sample, sequenced in a study of T cells after posttransplantation cyclophosphamide. Sequencing used immunoSEQ multiplex PCR; TCRdb keeps in-frame clones, though not all of them. The data show around 17,000 clones, 85% seen once. The material sequenced was PBMCs, taken after allogeneic stem cell transplant with calcineurin inhibitor and methotrexate. Receptors were obtained from a female patient between 18 and 35 years old who received an allogeneic stem cell transplant from an unrelated donor, was CMV-positive, and had acute and chronic GVHD. The graft donor may be the source of some T cells. Each CDR3 is given with its conserved first and last residue. The D gene is left open where the match is weak. For some rows the clone size is stated as once, few or many, or as a class when expanded; others skip it.

.,12,.,TRBV23-1,TRBJ1-2,TGCGCCAGCAGTCAATGCGGTATTGGCTACACCTTC,CASSQCGIGYTF
TRBD2,16,.,TRBV27,TRBJ2-5,TGTGCCAGCAGTTTATTGAGGACTAGCGGGAAAGAGACCCAGTACTTC,CASSLLRTSGKETQYF
TRBD1,15,.,TRBV5-6,TRBJ1-1,TGTGCCAGCAGCTCGGGGACAGTCCTGAACACTGAAGCTTTCTTT,CASSSGTVLNTEAFF
.,14,.,TRBV11-2,TRBJ1-2,TGTGCCAGCAGCATGCCGGGACACGGCTATGGCTACACCTTC,CASSMPGHGYGYTF
TRBD2,17,.,TRBV7-9,TRBJ2-5,TGTGCCAGCAGCTTGCCGACTAGCGGGAGGGCCCGGGAGACCCAGTACTTC,CASSLPTSGRARETQYF
.,14,.,TRBV15,TRBJ2-3,TGTGCCACCAGCGACCAGGGTAGGCGGGATACGCAGTATTTT,CATSDQGRRDTQYF
.,15,.,TRBV12-2,TRBJ2-1,TGTGCAAGTCGCTTCGTGCGGGACTCCTACAATGAGCAGTTCTTC,CASRFVRDSYNEQFF
TRBD2,12,.,TRBV5-1,TRBJ2-1,TGCGCCAGCAGCCCACCGGGGGGGCCGTGGGTCTTC,CASSPPGGPWVF
TRBD2,15,.,TRBV19,TRBJ2-5,TGTGCCAGTAGTATACTCGGCGGGAGAGGGGAGACCCAGTACTTC,CASSILGGRGETQYF
.,15,once,TRBV5-5,TRBJ2-5,TGTGCCAGCAGCTTCTCGGGAGCGTACCAAGAGACCCAGTACTTC,CASSFSGAYQETQYF
.,12,.,TRBV12-5,TRBJ2-5,TGTGCTAGCCGAGCGGTCCAAGAGACCCAGTACTTC,CASRAVQETQYF
TRBD2,15,.,TRBV2,TRBJ2-7,TGTGCCAGCAGGGCCCTTAGCGGGAGAACCTACGAGCAGTACTTC,CASRALSGRTYEQYF
.,14,.,TRBV7-9,TRBJ1-1,TGTGCCAGCAGCCAACCGGGTACGAACACTGAAGCTTTCTTT,CASSQPGTNTEAFF
.,13,few,TRBV5-1,TRBJ1-1,TGCGCCAGCAGCTGGGGGGTGAACACTGAAGCTTTCTTT,CASSWGVNTEAFF
TRBD1,14,few,TRBV13,TRBJ2-7,TGTGCCAGCACCTCCGGGACAGTGTCCTACGAGCAGTACTTC,CASTSGTVSYEQYF